Below, 18 T cell receptor beta chains from the same sample are listed, as sequenced in a study of Graves' ophthalmopathy and Graves' hyperthyroidism. RNA transcripts were the source from which TCR beta CDR3 regions were amplified. The first round was an RT-PCR with HTBI primers, and the second round was a multiplex PCR. TCRdb reprocessed the multiplex PCR reads via MiXCR and lists one record per CDR3 protein. Of approximately 1.2 million distinct CDR3 sequences in the sample, 35% to 45% were seen once. The sequencing sample was made of peripheral blood or thyroid tissue (not recorded which). All receptors come from an adult man with Graves' hyperthyroidism.

This clonotype has only a few counts. The chain carries TRBV12-3 or TRBV12-4 and TRBJ1-1, with TRBD1 identical over 8 bases. Trimming at V came to 3 bases and at J to 9 bases, leaving 15 bases not matched to a gene. The CDR3 length is 16 residues. CDR3 nucleotides: TGTGCCAGCAGTTTTCCGAGCGACAGGGGAGATGCAAAAGCTTTCTTT. It translates to CASSFPSDRGDAKAFF.

This clonotype turned up a few times. The V and J genes are TRBV5-1 and TRBJ2-2; 9 positions match TRBD1. Germline V gives CDR1 SGHRS, CDR2 YFSETQ. The CDR3 covers 16 residues. The V gene end was trimmed by 4 bases and the J gene end by 6 bases; junction bases not matched to a gene: 10. The CDR3 DNA sequence: TGCGCCAGCAGCATTAGTACAGGGGGCGCCTCCGGGGAGCTGTTTTTT. It codes for CASSISTGGASGELFF.

This clonotype was picked up many times. The rearrangement links TRBV19 to TRBJ1-1, with 8 bases aligning to TRBD1. This CDR3 comprises 14 residues. With 4 bases clipped from V and 5 bases from J, the junction kept 6 bases outside the gene matches. Germline V gene lookup returns CDR1 LNHDA and CDR2 SQIVND (reference sequence). CDR3: CASSKDRERTEAFF. The CDR3 nucleotides are TGTGCCAGTAGTAAGGACAGGGAACGAACTGAAGCTTTCTTT.

The rearrangement links TRBV7-9 to TRBJ1-6; D is ambiguous. V was shortened by 0 bases and J by 0 bases, with 12 bases between the two germline ends. This CDR3 spans 18 amino acids. The germline V gene encodes CDR1 SEHNR and CDR2 FQNEAQ (reference sequence). The CDR3 here is CASSLALVPSSYNSPLHF. CDR3 sequence (DNA): TGTGCCAGCAGCTTAGCGCTGGTACCGAGCTCCTATAATTCACCCCTCCACTTT.

In the case of this clonotype: Since the CDR3 does not end with the conserved phenylalanine or tryptophan, this likely comes from a read error. It is unclear where the CDR3 begins or ends on the DNA, so no DNA is shown, and the CDR3 is as TCRdb lists it. J is TRBJ2-2 and V is TRBV10-3; TRBD1, the table's D call, lacks a check against the DNA. Germline-derived CDR1 and CDR2 are ENHRY and SYGVKD. Ends included, the CDR3 has 9 residues. The CDR3 sequence: CAISEGGLS.

In its sample, this clonotype was seen many times. This rearrangement joins TRBV29-1 to TRBJ2-5; TRBD2 might be the D (6 bases). The ends were cut back, 7 bases at V and 5 bases at J, with 14 bases in the middle. In germline, CDR1 is SQVTM, CDR2 ANQGSEA. The length of the CDR3 is 12 residues. For the CDR3, the DNA is TGCAGCGCTAGCGCCGGTATGGAGACCCAGTACTTC. This encodes CSASAGMETQYF.

This chain's CDR3 is CAISETGQGWGYGYTF. CDR3 bases: TGTGCCATCAGTGAAACGGGACAGGGCTGGGGCTATGGCTACACCTTC. The chain employs TRBV10-3 and TRBJ1-2, with 9 bases matching TRBD1. This CDR3 has 16 amino acids. V lost 3 bases, J lost 4 bases, and 9 bases stayed unmatched. Germline assignment: CDR1 ENHRY and CDR2 SYGVKD.

The count of this clonotype is one. V usage is TRBV10-2 and J usage is TRBJ2-5; TRBD2 matches 15 bases. The V and J ends lost 4 bases and 2 bases, in that order; junction bases with no gene match: 8. Germline assignment: CDR1 WSHSY and CDR2 SAAADI. The CDR3 is 18 amino acids. CDR3 loop: CASSAGLAGGRAQETQYF. The CDR3 DNA reads TGCGCCAGCAGTGCCGGACTAGCGGGAGGGAGGGCACAAGAGACCCAGTACTTC.

This chain's CDR3 is CSVEGLKGQGNTGEQYF. In nucleotides, the CDR3 is TGCAGCGTTGAAGGCCTGAAGGGACAGGGGAACACCGGGGAGCAGTACTTC. The V call is TRBV29-1, the J call TRBJ2-7; 10 nucleotides align to TRBD1. The CDR3 runs 17 residues. V lost 1 base, J lost 7 bases, and 16 bases stayed unmatched. Germline lookup yields CDR1 SQVTM and CDR2 ANQGSEA.

This clonotype has at least ten counts. The chain recombines TRBV10-2 with TRBJ2-5; D unresolved. This CDR3 region has 15 residues. Germline V gives CDR1 WSHSY, CDR2 SAAADI. The V end lost 6 bases, the J end lost 0 bases, and 14 bases lay between the germline ends. CDR3 residues: CASRPLQSYQETQYF. CDR3 DNA: TGCGCCAGCAGGCCCCTTCAGAGTTACCAAGAGACCCAGTACTTC.

V and J are TRBV10-3 and TRBJ2-5, with D perhaps TRBD1 or TRBD2 (5 bases each). This CDR3 is built from 12 residues. V shed 6 bases and J shed 5 bases, with 10 bases lying between them. Germline assignment: CDR1 ENHRY and CDR2 SYGVKD. The chain's CDR3 is CAISGTRETQYF. In DNA, the CDR3 is TGTGCCATCAGCGGGACCCGGGAGACCCAGTACTTC.

This clonotype was seen only a few times. The rearrangement uses TRBV6-2 or TRBV6-3 and TRBJ1-1; 9 nucleotides agree with TRBD1. V lost 11 bases, J lost 1 base, and 5 bases stayed unmatched. There are 13 residues in the CDR3. The germline V gene has CDR1 MNHEY and CDR2 SVGEGT. The DNA of the CDR3 is TGTGCCGCGTCGGGACAGGGGAACACTGAAGCTTTCTTT. It specifies CAASGQGNTEAFF.

In its sample, this clonotype was seen many times. The chain joins TRBV7-9 to TRBJ1-1, with D possibly TRBD1 on 6 matching bases. This CDR3 region has 15 residues. Trimming left V 5 bases short and J 2 bases short, with 15 bases between. Germline V gene data show CDR1 as SEHNR and CDR2 as FQNEAQ (reference sequence). CDR3 region: CASSGRGEANTEAFF. The CDR3 DNA reads TGTGCCAGCAGCGGCAGGGGCGAAGCTAACACTGAAGCTTTCTTT.

Remarks on this clonotype: A read error may be the cause here, since a much bigger clone is one base away. The V and J genes are TRBV24-1 and TRBJ2-5, with 11 positions matching TRBD2. Per germline, CDR1 KGHDR and CDR2 SFDVKD. The CDR3 is 15 amino acids. In DNA form, the CDR3 reads TGTGTCACCAGTGCGACTAGCGGGGCCCAAGAGACCCAGTACTTC. Translated: CVTSATSGAQETQYF.

The chain combines TRBV20-1 with TRBJ2-7; D not certain. Germline lookup yields CDR1 DFQATT and CDR2 SNEGSKA (reference sequence). This CDR3 contains 15 residues. Trimming took off 8 bases at V and 2 bases at J, with 22 bases between the two ends. CDR3 DNA sequence: TGCAGTTCGAACTTAGGGAACTTTCCAACCTACGAGCAGTACTTC. Its protein product is CSSNLGNFPTYEQYF.

This clonotype was detected only a few times. The chain carries TRBV12-3 or TRBV12-4 and TRBJ2-7; D perhaps matches TRBD1 (5 bases). The CDR3 is 14 residues long. Trimming shortened V by 7 bases and J by 4 bases, and 17 bases separated the two germline ends. The CDR3: CASTIGARRYEQYF. For the CDR3, the DNA is TGTGCCAGCACCATAGGGGCTAGACGATACGAGCAGTACTTC.

This chain joins TRBV7-8 and TRBJ2-6; D uncertain. The CDR3 sequence is 16 residues long. Germline CDR1 and CDR2: SGHVS and FQNEAQ. V was cut by 1 base and J by 0 bases, with 7 bases left in between. CDR3 loop: CASSLGTRSGANVLTF. The CDR3 DNA reads TGTGCCAGCAGCTTAGGAACCCGCTCTGGGGCCAACGTCCTGACTTTC.

This clonotype came up many times. This chain links TRBV5-8 with TRBJ1-6; D unresolved. This CDR3 comprises 15 residues. Per germline, CDR1 SGHTS and CDR2 YDEGEE. V lost 6 bases, J lost 3 bases, and 13 bases lay in between. The CDR3 spells CASNMRENYNSPLHF. The CDR3, as DNA: TGTGCCAGCAATATGCGGGAAAACTATAATTCACCCCTCCACTTT.